A selection of T cell receptor beta chains follows, all from one sample in a study of siplizumab effects on memory and regulatory T cells. Produced via immunoSEQ multiplex PCR; TCRdb's table is partial and in-frame only. Of 120,000 or so clones in the sample, around 90% were seen once. Sequences were obtained from CD4+ T cells sorted from blood. These TCRs come from a human donor in good health. The CDR3 runs from the conserved cysteine through the conserved F or W. D genes are given only for firm matches. Some rows have no size entry. The others give once, few or many, or a class for an expanded clone.

v_gene	j_gene	d_gene	abundance	CDR3aa	CDR3nt
TRBV5-8	TRBJ1-2	TRBD1	-	CASSYPGTGGSF	TGTGCCAGCAGCTACCCCGGGACAGGGGGTTCCTTC
TRBV4-1	TRBJ1-4	-	-	CASSQDSPGRNEKLFF	TGCGCCAGCAGCCAAGATTCGCCAGGGCGTAATGAAAAACTGTTTTTT
TRBV19	TRBJ1-1	-	-	CASSINRPNTEAFF	TGTGCCAGTAGTATAAACCGACCGAACACTGAAGCTTTCTTT
TRBV7-2	TRBJ2-7	-	-	CASSGTGSPQYF	TGTGCCAGCAGCGGGACGGGGAGCCCGCAGTACTTC
TRBV28	TRBJ2-3	TRBD2	-	CASETGTSVDTQYF	TGTGCCAGCGAAACGGGGACTAGCGTAGATACGCAGTATTTT
TRBV6-5	TRBJ1-2	-	-	CASSYEGFYGYTF	TGTGCCAGCAGTTACGAAGGGTTCTATGGCTACACCTTC
TRBV11-2	TRBJ2-7	-	-	CASSQRTDSYEQYF	TGTGCCAGCAGCCAGAGGACTGATTCCTACGAGCAGTACTTC
TRBV12-5	TRBJ1-1	-	-	CAAKGGRTEAFF	TGTGCTGCAAAAGGGGGGCGAACTGAAGCTTTCTTT
TRBV5-4	TRBJ1-1	-	-	CASSFPENTEAFF	TGTGCCAGCAGCTTTCCGGAGAACACTGAAGCTTTCTTT
TRBV10-1	TRBJ1-3	TRBD1	-	CASSESGQGRGNTIYF	TGCGCCAGCAGTGAGTCGGGACAGGGGAGAGGAAACACCATATATTTT
TRBV10-3	TRBJ1-2	-	-	CAISESKEGYTF	TGTGCCATCAGTGAGTCGAAGGAGGGCTACACCTTC
TRBV25-1	TRBJ2-3	-	-	CASTISGADTQYF	TGTGCCAGCACCATTTCGGGGGCAGATACGCAGTATTTT
TRBV4-1	TRBJ2-3	-	-	CASSPGVLRGGADDTQYF	TGCGCCAGCAGCCCAGGGGTCTTGAGAGGGGGGGCGGACGATACGCAGTATTTT
TRBV11-2	TRBJ2-7	-	-	CASSLEAYSYEQYF	TGTGCCAGCAGCTTAGAGGCCTACTCCTACGAGCAGTACTTC
TRBV6-1	TRBJ2-7	TRBD2	-	CATDLAGAGYEQYF	TGTGCCACCGACTTAGCGGGAGCCGGATACGAGCAGTACTTC
TRBV11-1	TRBJ2-1	TRBD2	-	CASSLLAGQHNEQFF	TGTGCCAGCAGCTTACTAGCGGGACAACACAATGAGCAGTTCTTC
TRBV7-3	TRBJ2-5	-	-	CASSSGSTETQYF	TGTGCCAGCAGCTCCGGGAGTACGGAGACCCAGTACTTC
TRBV7-9	TRBJ1-1	-	-	CASSLVRTEAFF	TGTGCCAGCAGCTTAGTGAGGACTGAAGCTTTCTTT
TRBV7-9	TRBJ1-1	-	-	CASSLYEREKAFF	TGTGCCAGCAGCTTATATGAAAGGGAGAAAGCTTTCTTT
TRBV30	TRBJ1-1	-	-	CAWSLRGATEAFF	TGTGCCTGGAGTCTCCGGGGGGCCACTGAAGCTTTCTTT
TRBV5-6	TRBJ2-5	TRBD2	-	CASSPGASGRYQETQYF	TGTGCCAGCAGCCCGGGGGCTAGCGGGCGGTACCAAGAGACCCAGTACTTC
TRBV6-6	TRBJ2-5	-	-	CASSYQAGREETQYF	TGTGCCAGCAGTTACCAAGCGGGCAGGGAGGAGACCCAGTACTTC
TRBV27	TRBJ1-1	-	-	CASSLSPGMNTEAFF	TGTGCCAGCAGTTTATCCCCGGGAATGAACACTGAAGCTTTCTTT
TRBV4-1	TRBJ1-3	-	few	CASSQGWGSGNTIYF	TGCGCCAGCAGCCAAGGCTGGGGCTCTGGAAACACCATATATTTT
TRBV5-6	TRBJ1-2	TRBD1	once	CASSPGTGRYYGYTF	TGTGCCAGCAGCCCGGGGACAGGGAGATACTATGGCTACACCTTC
TRBV28	TRBJ2-7	-	-	CASSAISDGKYF	TGTGCCAGCAGTGCAATCTCGGACGGCAAGTACTTC
TRBV5-1	TRBJ1-5	-	-	CASSLGAGNQPQHF	TGCGCCAGCAGCTTGGGAGCAGGCAATCAGCCCCAGCATTTT
TRBV11-2	TRBJ2-7	-	-	CASSLAGAFYEQYF	TGTGCCAGCAGCTTAGCAGGGGCCTTCTACGAGCAGTACTTC
TRBV20-1	TRBJ2-7	-	-	CSANRVDEQYF	TGCAGTGCTAACAGGGTTGACGAGCAGTACTTC
TRBV25-1	TRBJ1-4	-	-	CASGGSSLYEKLFF	TGTGCCAGCGGGGGGTCGAGCTTATATGAAAAACTGTTTTTT
TRBV27	TRBJ2-7	-	few	CASSLLDYEQYF	TGTGCCAGCAGTTTGCTAGACTACGAGCAGTACTTC
TRBV10-3	TRBJ2-1	-	-	CAISLRKDEQFF	TGTGCCATCAGTTTAAGAAAAGATGAGCAGTTCTTC
TRBV19	TRBJ2-5	-	-	CASTPNGETQYF	TGTGCCAGTACCCCGAACGGAGAGACCCAGTACTTC
TRBV19	TRBJ1-1	TRBD1	once	CASRSARGQGAGSTEAFF	TGTGCCAGTAGATCAGCAAGGGGGCAGGGTGCGGGGTCCACTGAAGCTTTCTTT
TRBV5-4	TRBJ2-5	TRBD1	-	CASSQTTGIQETQYF	TGTGCCAGCAGCCAAACGACAGGGATACAAGAGACCCAGTACTTC
TRBV20-1	TRBJ2-7	-	-	CSASIAGEQYF	TGCAGTGCTAGTATCGCGGGGGAGCAGTACTTC
TRBV2	TRBJ2-3	TRBD1	-	CASSARIGLGGVGTDTQYF	TGTGCCAGCAGCGCCCGTATAGGCCTAGGGGGCGTGGGCACAGATACGCAGTATTTT
TRBV4-2	TRBJ1-1	TRBD1	-	CASSLGDREAFF	TGTGCCAGCAGCCTGGGGGACAGGGAAGCTTTCTTT
TRBV9	TRBJ2-4	TRBD1	once	CASSVVGDRGFFAVRNIQYF	TGTGCCAGCAGCGTAGTTGGGGACAGGGGCTTCTTTGCGGTCCGGAACATTCAGTACTTC
TRBV18	TRBJ2-2	-	-	CASSPLAGELFF	TGTGCCAGCTCACCATTAGCCGGGGAGCTGTTTTTT
TRBV13	TRBJ2-5	TRBD2	-	CASSPPTSGTVETQYF	TGTGCCAGCAGCCCGCCCACTAGCGGAACGGTTGAGACCCAGTACTTC
TRBV2	TRBJ2-5	TRBD1	-	CASSETGGETQYF	TGTGCCAGCAGTGAGACAGGGGGCGAGACCCAGTACTTC
TRBV2	TRBJ2-3	-	-	CASSTSKADTQYF	TGTGCCAGCAGCACGTCAAAGGCAGATACGCAGTATTTT
TRBV5-1	TRBJ2-7	TRBD2	-	CASSPVGRGRSYEQYF	TGCGCCAGCAGCCCCGTTGGGAGGGGCCGGTCCTACGAGCAGTACTTC
TRBV2	TRBJ1-5	-	-	CASSQSHSNQPQHF	TGTGCCAGCAGTCAGTCCCATAGCAATCAGCCCCAGCATTTT
TRBV6-6	TRBJ2-7	TRBD2	-	CASRPTSGASYEQYF	TGTGCCAGCAGGCCGACTAGCGGGGCCTCCTACGAGCAGTACTTC
TRBV28	TRBJ2-2	-	few	CASSPSGELFF	TGTGCCAGCAGCCCTTCCGGGGAGCTGTTTTTT